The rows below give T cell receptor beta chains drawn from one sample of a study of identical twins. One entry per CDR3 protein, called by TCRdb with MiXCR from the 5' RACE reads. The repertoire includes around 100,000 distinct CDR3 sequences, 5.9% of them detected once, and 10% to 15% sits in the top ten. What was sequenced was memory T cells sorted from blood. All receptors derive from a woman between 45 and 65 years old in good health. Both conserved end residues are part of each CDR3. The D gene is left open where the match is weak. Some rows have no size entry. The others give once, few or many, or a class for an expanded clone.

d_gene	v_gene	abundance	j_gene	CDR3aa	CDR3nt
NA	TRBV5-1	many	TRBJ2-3	CASSPRAPTDTQYF	TGCGCCAGCAGCCCCCGCGCCCCCACAGATACGCAGTATTTT
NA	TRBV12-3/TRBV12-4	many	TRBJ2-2	CASRRWTGELFF	TGTGCCAGCAGGAGATGGACCGGGGAGCTGTTTTTT
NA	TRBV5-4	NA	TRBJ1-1	CASSPGHRVGTEAFF	TGTGCCAGCAGCCCGGGACACAGGGTGGGGACTGAAGCTTTCTTT
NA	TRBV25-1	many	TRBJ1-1	CASSDHARNTEAFF	TGTGCCAGCAGTGACCACGCCAGGAACACTGAAGCTTTCTTT
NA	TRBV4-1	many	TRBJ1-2	CASRRPETGNYGYTF	TGCGCCAGCAGACGACCAGAAACAGGGAACTATGGCTACACCTTC
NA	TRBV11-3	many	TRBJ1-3	CASSFPPSVSGNTIYF	TGTGCCAGCAGCTTTCCCCCCTCCGTCTCTGGAAACACCATATATTTT
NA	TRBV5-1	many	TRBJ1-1	CASSPGTSTEAFF	TGCGCCAGCAGCCCCGGGACATCCACTGAAGCTTTCTTT
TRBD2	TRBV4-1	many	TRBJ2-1	CASSPQAGVPYNEQFF	TGCGCCAGCAGCCCTCAAGCGGGAGTCCCCTACAATGAGCAGTTCTTC
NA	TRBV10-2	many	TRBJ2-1	CASTTRHEQFF	TGCGCCAGCACTACGAGGCATGAGCAGTTCTTC
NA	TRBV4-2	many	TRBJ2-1	CASSRGDYNEQFF	TGTGCCAGCAGCAGGGGGGACTACAATGAGCAGTTCTTC
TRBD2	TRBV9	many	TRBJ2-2	CASSVALAGAGELFF	TGTGCCAGCAGCGTAGCTCTAGCGGGAGCCGGGGAGCTGTTTTTT
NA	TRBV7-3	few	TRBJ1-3	CASSPGLTISGNTIYF	TGTGCCAGCAGCCCAGGACTAACGATCTCTGGAAACACCATATATTTT
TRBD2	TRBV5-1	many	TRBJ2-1	CASSFRLAGHDEQFF	TGCGCCAGCAGCTTTAGGCTAGCGGGTCACGATGAGCAGTTCTTC
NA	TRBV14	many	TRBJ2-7	CASSQGGSRREQYF	TGTGCCAGCAGCCAAGGGGGGTCTCGGAGGGAGCAGTACTTC
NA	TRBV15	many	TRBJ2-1	CATSRRRGGGVQFF	TGTGCCACCAGCAGAAGGAGGGGGGGTGGGGTGCAGTTCTTC
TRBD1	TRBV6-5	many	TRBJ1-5	CASSRTGGSNQPQHF	TGTGCCAGCAGCCGGACAGGGGGAAGCAATCAGCCCCAGCATTTT
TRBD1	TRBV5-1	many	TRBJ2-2	CASITGTGSVGELFF	TGCGCCAGCATCACCGGGACAGGGTCGGTCGGGGAGCTGTTTTTT
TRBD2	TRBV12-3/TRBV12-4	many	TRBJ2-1	CASSLWTSGSNEQFF	TGTGCCAGCAGTTTGTGGACTAGCGGGAGTAATGAGCAGTTCTTC
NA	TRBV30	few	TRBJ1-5	CAWSVQGDQPQHF	TGTGCCTGGAGTGTACAGGGAGATCAGCCCCAGCATTTT
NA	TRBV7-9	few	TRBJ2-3	CASSLALAQTDTQYF	TGTGCCAGCAGCTTAGCCCTAGCGCAAACAGATACGCAGTATTTT
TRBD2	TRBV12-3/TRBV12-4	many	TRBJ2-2	CASSLKRAGGYYTGELFF	TGTGCCAGCAGCCTAAAGCGGGCGGGAGGGTATTACACCGGGGAGCTGTTTTTT
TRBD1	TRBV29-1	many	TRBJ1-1	CSVGTGPYTEAFF	TGCAGCGTAGGGACAGGACCTTACACTGAAGCTTTCTTT